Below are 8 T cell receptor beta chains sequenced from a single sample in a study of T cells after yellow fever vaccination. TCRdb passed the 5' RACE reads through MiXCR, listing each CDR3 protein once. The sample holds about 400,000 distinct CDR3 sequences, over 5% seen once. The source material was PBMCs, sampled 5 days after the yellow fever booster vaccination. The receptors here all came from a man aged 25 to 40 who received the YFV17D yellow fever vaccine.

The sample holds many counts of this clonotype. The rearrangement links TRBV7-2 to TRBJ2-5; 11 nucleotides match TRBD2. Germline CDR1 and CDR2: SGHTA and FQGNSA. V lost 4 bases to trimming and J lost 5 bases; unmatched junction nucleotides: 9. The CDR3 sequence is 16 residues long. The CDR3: CASSSITSGRKETQYF. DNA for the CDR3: TGTGCCAGCAGCTCGATCACTAGCGGGAGAAAGGAGACCCAGTACTTC.

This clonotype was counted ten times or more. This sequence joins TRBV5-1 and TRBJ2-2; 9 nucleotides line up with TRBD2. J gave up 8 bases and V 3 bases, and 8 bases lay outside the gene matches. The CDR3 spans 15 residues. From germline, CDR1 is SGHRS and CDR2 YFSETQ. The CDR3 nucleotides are TGCGCCAGCAGCTCCCTAGCGGGGAGCGGGGGGGAGCTGTTTTTT. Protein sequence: CASSSLAGSGGELFF.

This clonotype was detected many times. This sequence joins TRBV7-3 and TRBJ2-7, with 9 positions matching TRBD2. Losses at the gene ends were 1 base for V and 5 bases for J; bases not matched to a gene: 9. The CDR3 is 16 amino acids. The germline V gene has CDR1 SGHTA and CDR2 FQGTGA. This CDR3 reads CASSLIAGARLDEQYF. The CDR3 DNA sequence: TGTGCCAGCAGCTTAATAGCGGGAGCTCGTTTGGACGAGCAGTACTTC.

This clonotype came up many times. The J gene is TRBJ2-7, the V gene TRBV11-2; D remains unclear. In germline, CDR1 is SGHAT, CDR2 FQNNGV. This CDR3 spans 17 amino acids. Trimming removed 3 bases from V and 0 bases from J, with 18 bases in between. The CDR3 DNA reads TGTGCCAGCAGCTTCTGGTCCTTGGTGCCTAGCTCCTACGAGCAGTACTTC. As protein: CASSFWSLVPSSYEQYF.

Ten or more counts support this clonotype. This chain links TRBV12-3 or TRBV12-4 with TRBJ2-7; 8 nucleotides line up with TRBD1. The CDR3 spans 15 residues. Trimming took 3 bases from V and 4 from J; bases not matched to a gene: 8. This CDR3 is CASSFRGRDPYEQYF. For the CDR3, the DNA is TGTGCCAGCAGTTTCAGGGGGCGCGATCCTTACGAGCAGTACTTC.

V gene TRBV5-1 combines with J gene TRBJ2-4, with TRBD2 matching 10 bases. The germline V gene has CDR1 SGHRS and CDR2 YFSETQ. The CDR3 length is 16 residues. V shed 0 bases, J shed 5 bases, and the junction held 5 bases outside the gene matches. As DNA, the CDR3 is TGCGCCAGCAGCTTGGCGCCTGGACTAGCGGAAAACATTCAGTACTTC. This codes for CASSLAPGLAENIQYF.

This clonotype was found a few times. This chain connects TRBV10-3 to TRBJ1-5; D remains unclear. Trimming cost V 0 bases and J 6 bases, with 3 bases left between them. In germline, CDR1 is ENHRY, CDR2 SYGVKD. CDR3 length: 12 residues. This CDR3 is CAISESSQPQHF. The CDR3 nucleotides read TGTGCCATCAGTGAGTCGTCTCAGCCCCAGCATTTT.

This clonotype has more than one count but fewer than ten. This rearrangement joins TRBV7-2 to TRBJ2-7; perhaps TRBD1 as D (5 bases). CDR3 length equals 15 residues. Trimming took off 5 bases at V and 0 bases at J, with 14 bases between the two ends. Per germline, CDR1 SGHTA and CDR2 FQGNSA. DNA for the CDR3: TGTGCCAGCAGCCTATATGGACACTTCTCCTACGAGCAGTACTTC. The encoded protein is CASSLYGHFSYEQYF.